The subject of this entry is one TCR beta chain. Its antigen is undetermined. This sample is part of a study of post-analysis software for immune sequencing data. Whole-study context: Relapsing-remitting, secondary progressive and progressive-relapsing forms made up the multiple sclerosis disease courses.

General study points: Clustering by F measure revealed strong co-clustering among samples prepared together in one batch. Patients used about 5 TRBV segments, including TRBV5-6, TRBV5-1 and TRBV20-1, more often than controls. In multiple sclerosis, normalized Chao1 diversity was significantly below that of controls.

V was pared by 3 bases and J by 4 bases, with 15 bases between. This CDR3 comprises 15 residues. Looked up from germline, CDR1 is MGHDK and CDR2 is SYGVNS. Unique molecular identifiers had been added to the TCR beta cDNA libraries. The yield from roughly 1 to 10 million T cells was some 500,000 cDNA molecules in total. TCRdb reprocessed the PCR reads via MiXCR and lists one record per CDR3 protein. The sample yields some 690,000 distinct CDR3 sequences, approximately 59% seen once. The rearrangement uses TRBV25-1 and TRBJ1-1; unclear D gene. The clonotype originates from a girl aged 2 to 9 with multiple sclerosis. The source material was blood. The CDR3: CASSDHRKSGTEAFF. In DNA form, the CDR3 reads TGTGCCAGCAGTGACCATCGGAAGTCGGGCACTGAAGCTTTCTTT. Full variable domain (rest looked up from reference TRBV25-1 and TRBJ1-1): EADIYQTPRYLVIGTGKKITLECSQTMGHDKMYWYQQDPGMELHLIHYSYGVNSTEKGDLSSESTVSRIRTEHFPLTLESARPSHTSQYLCASSDHRKSGTEAFFGQGTRLTVV.